The 12 T cell receptor beta chains in this list originate from one sample, sequenced in a study of cytomegalovirus exposure and HLA in healthy donors. Produced via immunoSEQ multiplex PCR; TCRdb's table is partial and in-frame only. In the table there are around 300,000 clones, approximately 90% of which are singletons. What was sequenced was PBMCs. The receptors were gathered from a woman under 40 in good health and CMV-seropositive.

The V gene is TRBV27, the J gene TRBJ1-2, with 11 positions matching TRBD1. V lost 6 bases, J lost 0 bases, and 0 bases stayed unmatched. The CDR3 sequence is 14 residues long. Germline V gene sequence: CDR1 MNHEY, CDR2 SMNVEV (reference sequence). The CDR3 sequence is CASRDRGPNYGYTF. Here the CDR3 DNA reads TGTGCCAGCAGGGACAGGGGGCCTAACTATGGCTACACCTTC.

V gene TRBV30 combines with J gene TRBJ2-1, with D perhaps given as TRBD1 or TRBD2 (5 bases each). V was cut by 8 bases and J by 8 bases, with 19 bases left in between. Germline values: CDR1 GTSNPN, CDR2 SVGIG (reference sequence). The CDR3 runs 13 residues. This CDR3 is CAQISWGTYEQFF. The CDR3, as DNA: TGTGCCCAAATCTCGTGGGGGACGTATGAGCAGTTCTTC. Complete variable domain (other parts from reference TRBV30 and TRBJ2-1): SQTIHQWPATLVQPVGSPLSLECTVEGTSNPNLYWYRQAAGRGLQLLFYSVGIGQISSEVPQNLSASRPQDRQFILSSKKLLLSDSGFYLCAQISWGTYEQFFGPGTRLTVL.

The CDR3 DNA sequence: TGTGCCAGCAGCTTAATTAGCGGGAGAGATACGCAGTATTTT. Protein: CASSLISGRDTQYF. The genes are TRBV7-3 and TRBJ2-3; 9 bases match TRBD2. The CDR3 contains 14 residues. With 1 base clipped from V and 5 bases from J, the junction kept 1 base outside the gene matches. Germline loops: CDR1 SGHTA, CDR2 FQGTGA.

V usage is TRBV11-2 and J usage is TRBJ2-5; 12 nucleotides line up with TRBD2. The CDR3 consists of 17 residues. The V gene's germline CDR1 is SGHAT and CDR2 FQNNGV. The V segment lost 4 bases and the J segment 5 bases; nucleotides outside the gene matches: 11. The CDR3 loop reads CASSYLRLAGEGETQYF. CDR3 DNA sequence: TGTGCCAGCAGCTACCTCAGACTAGCGGGAGAGGGGGAGACCCAGTACTTC.

The chain joins TRBV19 to TRBJ2-3; 9 nucleotides agree with TRBD2. This CDR3 has 13 residues. The junction had 1 base not matched to a gene; V was cut back by 5 bases and J by 4 bases. Germline V lookup: CDR1 LNHDA, CDR2 SQIVND (reference sequence). The CDR3 DNA reads TGTGCCAGTAGTCTAGCGGGGCCAGATACGCAGTATTTT. It is translated as CASSLAGPDTQYF.

The chain is built from TRBV2 and TRBJ2-7, with no clear D. V gave up 4 bases and J gave up 3 bases, with 7 bases separating them. This CDR3 has 12 residues. Germline V gene sequence: CDR1 SNHLY, CDR2 FYNNEI. The CDR3 DNA reads TGTGCCAGCAGTGCTGACGGCTACGAGCAGTACTTC. As protein: CASSADGYEQYF.

V is TRBV7-8 and J is TRBJ2-7; D could derive from TRBD1 or TRBD2 (7 bases each). The CDR3 is 15 residues long. The germline CDR1 and CDR2 sequences are SGHVS and FQNEAQ. Trimming removed 3 bases from V and 3 bases from J, with 15 bases in between. The CDR3 protein is CASSFQGGFGYEQYF. The DNA for the CDR3 is TGTGCCAGCAGCTTTCAGGGGGGGTTCGGCTACGAGCAGTACTTC.

The chain couples TRBV9 to TRBJ2-2; 7 nucleotides line up with TRBD1. Germline loops: CDR1 SGDLS, CDR2 YYNGEE. V gave up 0 bases and J gave up 1 base; unmatched junction bases: 3. This CDR3 spans 16 amino acids. Written as DNA, the CDR3 is TGTGCCAGCAGCGTAGGGGCAGGGGGGAACACCGGGGAGCTGTTTTTT. This sequence encodes CASSVGAGGNTGELFF. Filled out from reference TRBV9 and TRBJ2-2, the complete variable domain reads DSGVTQTPKHLITATGQRVTLRCSPRSGDLSVYWYQQSLDQGLQFLIQYYNGEERAKGNILERFSAQQFPDLHSELNLSSLELGDSALYFCASSVGAGGNTGELFFGEGSRLTVL.

The CDR3 nucleotides read TGCGCCAGCAGCTTAGGGGGAGGGGGCTACGAGCAGTACTTC. This translates into CASSLGGGGYEQYF. This chain joins TRBV5-1 and TRBJ2-7; perhaps TRBD2 as D (7 bases). V shed 2 bases and J shed 3 bases, with 12 bases lying between them. The CDR3 length is 14 residues. Germline CDR1 is SGHRS and CDR2 is YFSETQ.

This chain connects TRBV5-1 to TRBJ2-7; a possible D gene is TRBD2 (6 bases). Trimming took off 1 base at V and 2 bases at J, with 16 bases between the two ends. The CDR3 runs to 16 residues. Germline lookup yields CDR1 SGHRS and CDR2 YFSETQ. The CDR3 DNA reads as TGCGCCAGCAGCTTGAAGGACGGGGGTATCCCCTACGAGCAGTACTTC. It encodes CASSLKDGGIPYEQYF.

The J gene is TRBJ2-1, the V gene TRBV5-1, with D unresolved. The germline V gene encodes CDR1 SGHRS and CDR2 YFSETQ. V shed 2 bases and J shed 10 bases, with 10 bases lying between them. The CDR3 consists of 12 residues. The CDR3 DNA follows: TGCGCCAGCAGCTTCGAGGCTGGGGAGCAGTTCTTC. Its protein product is CASSFEAGEQFF. The full variable domain, in which reference TRBV5-1 and TRBJ2-1 provide the parts outside the CDR3, is KAGVTQTPRYLIKTRGQQVTLSCSPISGHRSVSWYQQTPGQGLQFLFEYFSETQRNKGNFPGRFSGRQFSNSRSEMNVSTLELGDSALYLCASSFEAGEQFFGPGTRLTVL.

The chain is built from TRBV4-1 and TRBJ2-2; TRBD2 matches at 8 bases. This CDR3 is built from 16 residues. The V segment lost 4 bases and the J segment 3 bases; nucleotides outside the gene matches: 7. Germline CDR1 MGHRA, CDR2 YSYEKL. The CDR3 protein is CASSLSGGGYTGELFF. DNA of the CDR3: TGCGCCAGCAGCCTCAGCGGGGGTGGGTACACCGGGGAGCTGTTTTTT.